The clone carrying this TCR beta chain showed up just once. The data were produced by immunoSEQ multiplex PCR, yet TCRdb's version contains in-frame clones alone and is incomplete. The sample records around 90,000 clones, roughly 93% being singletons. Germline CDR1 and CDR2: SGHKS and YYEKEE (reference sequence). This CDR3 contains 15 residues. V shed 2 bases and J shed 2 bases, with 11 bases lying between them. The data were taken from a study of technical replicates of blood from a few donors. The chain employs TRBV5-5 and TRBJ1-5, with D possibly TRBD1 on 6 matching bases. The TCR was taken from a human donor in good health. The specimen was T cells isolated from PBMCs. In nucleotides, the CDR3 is TGTGCCAGCAGCTTACAGGGTGAGGGCAATCAGCCCCAGCATTTT. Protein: CASSLQGEGNQPQHF.